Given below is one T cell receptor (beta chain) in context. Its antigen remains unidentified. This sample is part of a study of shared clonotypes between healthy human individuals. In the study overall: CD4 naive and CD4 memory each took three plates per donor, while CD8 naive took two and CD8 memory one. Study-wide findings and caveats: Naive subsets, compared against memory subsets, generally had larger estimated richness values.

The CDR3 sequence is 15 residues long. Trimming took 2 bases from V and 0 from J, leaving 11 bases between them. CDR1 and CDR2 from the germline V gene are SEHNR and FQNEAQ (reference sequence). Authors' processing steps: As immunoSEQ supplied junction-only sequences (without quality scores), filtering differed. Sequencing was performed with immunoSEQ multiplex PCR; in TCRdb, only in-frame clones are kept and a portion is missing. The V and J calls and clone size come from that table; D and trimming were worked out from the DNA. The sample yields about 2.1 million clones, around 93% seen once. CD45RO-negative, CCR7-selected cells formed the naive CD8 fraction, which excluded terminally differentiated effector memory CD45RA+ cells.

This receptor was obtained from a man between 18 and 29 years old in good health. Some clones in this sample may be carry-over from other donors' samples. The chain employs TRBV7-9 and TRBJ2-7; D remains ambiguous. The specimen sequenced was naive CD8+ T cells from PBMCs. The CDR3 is CASSLKQLPSYEQYF. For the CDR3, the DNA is TGTGCCAGCAGCTTAAAACAATTACCCTCCTACGAGCAGTACTTC.